This T cell receptor beta chain emerged from a study of blood T cells in healthy people across ages. Worth noting for this clonotype: Its antigen is as yet unknown.

Combining a sample-barcoded 5' primer with a J-beta primer mix, a second PCR ran for 7 to 11 cycles. TCRdb processed the 5' RACE reads anew with MiXCR; each CDR3 protein has one entry. The sample contains some 800,000 distinct CDR3 sequences, more than 40% of which appear only once. Germline lookup yields CDR1 MGHRA and CDR2 YSYEKL. Trimming removed 5 bases at V and 5 bases at J, with 18 bases between. The CDR3 has 15 residues. Findings and limits, study-wide: Greater diversity and more naive CD4+ cells were seen in long-lived donors than in aged donors.

The chain recombines TRBV4-1 with TRBJ2-5; D perhaps matches TRBD2 (5 bases). Sequences were obtained from blood. The TCR was taken from a man aged 60 to 75 in good health. The CDR3 DNA reads as TGCGCCAGCAGCGGGAGTAGCATCGTCGGGGAGACCCAGTACTTC. Protein sequence: CASSGSSIVGETQYF.